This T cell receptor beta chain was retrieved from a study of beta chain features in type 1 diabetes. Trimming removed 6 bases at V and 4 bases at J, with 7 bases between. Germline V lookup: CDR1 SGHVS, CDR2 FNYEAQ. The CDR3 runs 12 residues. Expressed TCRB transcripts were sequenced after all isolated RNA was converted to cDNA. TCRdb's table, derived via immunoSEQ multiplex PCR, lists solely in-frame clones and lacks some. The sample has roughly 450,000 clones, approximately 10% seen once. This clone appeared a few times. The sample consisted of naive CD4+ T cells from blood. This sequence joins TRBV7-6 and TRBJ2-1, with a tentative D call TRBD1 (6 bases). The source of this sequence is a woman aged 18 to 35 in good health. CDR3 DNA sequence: TGTGCCAGCAGTACAGGGTACAATGAGCAGTTCTTC. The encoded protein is CASSTGYNEQFF.